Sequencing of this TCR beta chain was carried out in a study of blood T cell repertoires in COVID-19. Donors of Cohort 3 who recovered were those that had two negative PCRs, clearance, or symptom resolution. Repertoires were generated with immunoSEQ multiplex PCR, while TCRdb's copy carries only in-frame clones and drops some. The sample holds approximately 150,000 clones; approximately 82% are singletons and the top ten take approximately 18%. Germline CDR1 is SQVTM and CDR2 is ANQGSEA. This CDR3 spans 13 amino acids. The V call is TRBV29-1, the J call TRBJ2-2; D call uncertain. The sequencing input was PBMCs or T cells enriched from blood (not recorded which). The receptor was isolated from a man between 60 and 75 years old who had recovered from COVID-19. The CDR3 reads CATQLANTGELFF. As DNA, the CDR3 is TGCGCTACGCAGCTAGCGAACACCGGGGAGCTGTTTTTT.